The sequence of this T cell receptor (beta chain) was determined in a study of CD8 T cells in Susac syndrome. The authors reverse transcribed roughly 0.45 to 1 ug RNA with random hexamers. The authors amplified TCR beta CDR3 across 54 Vbeta and 13 Jbeta using immunoSEQ multiplex PCR. TCRdb recomputed calls from the immunoSEQ multiplex PCR reads with MiXCR, one row per CDR3 protein. Among approximately 140,000 distinct CDR3 sequences listed, 94% were seen once. The authors carried out high-throughput sequencing of TCR beta. They applied it to CD8+ and CD4+ T cells obtained from blood. The controls were healthy donors who were matched for age and sex. TEMRA cells underwent FACS enrichment and CD8+ and CD4+ T cells underwent negative isolation. The CDR3 totals 14 residues. Germline V CDR1 and CDR2: MRHNA, SNTAGT. The V end lost 6 bases, the J end lost 5 bases, and 14 bases lay between the germline ends.

Input material: CD8+ T cells from PBMCs. The clonotype comes from a human donor in good health. The chain has TRBV6-4 and TRBJ2-1; D is undetermined. The CDR3 region is CASSDTAFNNEQFF. CDR3 DNA: TGTGCCAGCAGCGACACAGCTTTTAACAATGAGCAGTTCTTC.